This TCR beta chain was identified in a study of siplizumab effects on memory and regulatory T cells. Study-wide findings and caveats: Alloreactive sequences traceable to unstimulated CD4+ memory cells were significantly reduced by siplizumab. Naive T cells looked more diverse than memory cells and looked like major alloresponse contributors. Naive or memory phenotype assignment was not possible for roughly 75-95% of proliferating CD4+ or CD8+ clones.

CDR1 and CDR2 (germline): MNHEY, SVGAGI. The CDR3 runs to 14 residues. Trimming left V 0 bases short and J 5 bases short, with 10 bases between. Assayed TCR templates numbered about 10^5 for each sample. Here immunoSEQ multiplex PCR was the method, and the copy in TCRdb shows in-frame clones only, minus some. The sample consists of around 100,000 clones, about 91% of them appearing once. For this clone: As yet, its antigen is unknown.

The sequence was obtained from a human donor in good health. The rearrangement links TRBV6-5 to TRBJ1-1; D gene uncertain. Source material: CD4+ T cells sorted from blood. The CDR3 loop is CASSYSIQVTEAFF. CDR3 nucleotide sequence: TGTGCCAGCAGTTACTCGATTCAGGTGACTGAAGCTTTCTTT.